This T cell receptor (beta chain) was retrieved from a study of T cells after yellow fever vaccination (dated by TCRdb to about 2019). Regarding the research as a whole: The SMART-Seq v4 Ultra Low Input RNA kit was used to prepare libraries from fractions with low cell numbers. To follow T-cell clones before and after primary and booster YFV17D yellow fever vaccination, bulk TCR alpha and beta repertoires were sequenced over time. Two healthy male donors, one aged 18 to 30 and one aged 30 to 39 years, were included in the cohort. Blood was collected at multiple timepoints before and after primary and secondary immunization, and bulk PBMC replicates and cell subsets were isolated.

V is reduced by 2 bases and J by 0 bases, leaving a spacing of 7 bases between them. The CDR3 has 14 amino acids, counting the end cysteine and phenylalanine. Only the CDR3 DNA stays, 42 bases, in frame from base 1. This clonotype was observed many times. Its antigen remains undetermined. There are no base qualities to consult, and no much larger clone falls within one base. Synthesis of TCR cDNA relied on 5'RACE template switching, a step that introduced a universal primer site along with unique molecular identifiers. Priming for cDNA synthesis came from both the TCR alpha and TCR beta constant segments. Library amplification involved two PCR steps, and the second step added sample barcodes and sequencing adapters. Sequencing of the libraries was done on either Illumina HiSeq 2500 (2x100 bp) or NovaSeq (2x150 bp). On the authors' methods: Reads were demultiplexed and collapsed into UMI consensus sequences with MIGEC, and V(D)J alignment was performed with MiXCR. Vaccine-responding clonotypes were identified with edgeR using replicate PBMC samples, with FDR below 0.01 and a log2 fold change above 5 up to day 15 being required. CD4 or CD8 identity was assigned to each bulk clonotype according to whether the clonotype was present at higher abundance in the sequenced CD4 repertoire or the sequenced CD8 repertoire. TCRdb passed the public sequencing reads through fastp at Q25 and MiXCR, retaining productive beta sequences. For every CDR3 protein sequence, its rows merge into one entry that carries the most common genes and DNA. TCRdb, not the authors, supplied the V and J calls. This sample holds hundreds of thousands of distinct CDR3 sequences; approximately 10% were observed only once. The ten largest clones represent around 18% of the sample.

The treatment or condition label on this specimen signifies: live attenuated yellow fever vaccine strain. Two biological replicates of bulk PBMCs were collected at each blood-draw timepoint. PBMCs were isolated from peripheral blood using a standard Ficoll-Paque protocol. TriZol was used to extract RNA from bulk PBMCs, from CD4 and CD8 fractions, and from dextramer-positive and dextramer-negative fractions. Overall results and qualifications from the work: Compared with the primary T-cell response, the secondary T-cell response was weaker but faster, peaking on day 5 rather than day 15. A small fraction of clonotypes appeared in both the CD4 and CD8 compartments, likely as a result of convergent recombination. Because the study included only two donors, the extent to which the findings can be generalized is limited. Most clones expanded after primary vaccination (around 96% of CD4 and roughly 90% of CD8) were re-detected after the booster, suggesting that broad memory maintenance occurred. Because abundant contaminating clonotypes from the bulk population could be contained in FACS-sorted repertoires, computational filtering was required.

This sequence was found in a man aged 18-30 years who received the YFV17D yellow fever vaccine. Sequencing was performed on PBMCs, taken on the day of the first yellow fever vaccination. This chain is built from TRBV12-3 or TRBV12-4 and TRBJ1-1; the D gene cannot be resolved reliably. The DNA sequence follows: TGTGCCAGCAGTTTAAGGGTTTTGAACACTGAAGCTTTCTTT. It translates as CASSLRVLNTEAFF.